This T cell receptor beta chain was recorded in a study of pediatric ulcerative colitis. Germline V gene data show CDR1 as MNHNY and CDR2 as SVGAGI (reference sequence). The CDR3 is made up of 16 amino acids. The V and J ends lost 6 bases and 0 bases, in that order; junction bases with no gene match: 8. The table came from immunoSEQ multiplex PCR; TCRdb's copy has only in-frame clones and leaves some out. The sample contains 30,000 or so clones, around 80% of which appear only once. Rectal tissue came from one to two pinch biopsies taken at colonoscopy. The chain joins TRBV6-6 to TRBJ2-3, with 8 bases fitting TRBD1. This sequence originates from a boy aged 5-17 years with mild ulcerative colitis. Specimen: gut tissue. The CDR3 DNA reads TGTGCCAGCAGGAAGTCAGGGGGCCCTAGCACAGATACGCAGTATTTT. It translates to CASRKSGGPSTDTQYF.